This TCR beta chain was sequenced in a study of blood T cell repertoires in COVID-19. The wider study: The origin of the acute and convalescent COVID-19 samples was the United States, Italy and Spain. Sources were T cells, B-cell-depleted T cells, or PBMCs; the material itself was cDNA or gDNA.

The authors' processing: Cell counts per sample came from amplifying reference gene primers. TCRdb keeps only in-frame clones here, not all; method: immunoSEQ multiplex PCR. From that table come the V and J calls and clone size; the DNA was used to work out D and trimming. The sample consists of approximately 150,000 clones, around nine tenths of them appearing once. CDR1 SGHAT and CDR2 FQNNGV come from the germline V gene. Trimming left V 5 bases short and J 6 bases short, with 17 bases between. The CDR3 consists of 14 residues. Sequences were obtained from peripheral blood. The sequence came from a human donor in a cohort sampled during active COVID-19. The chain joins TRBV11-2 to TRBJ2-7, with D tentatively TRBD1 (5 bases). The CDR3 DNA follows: TGTGCCAGCAGCCAGGGTTTTGAGTCGTCCGAGCAGTACTTC. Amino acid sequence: CASSQGFESSEQYF.